This T cell receptor (beta chain) was retrieved from a study of cytomegalovirus exposure and HLA in healthy donors (dated by TCRdb to 2016 to 2017). Background for the entire study: According to a later analysis, one platform produced both the roughly 110 validation repertoires and the 670 or so repertoires of the first cohort. High-throughput TCR immunosequencing, statistical association of individual TCRs with disease status, and machine learning were combined to predict cytomegalovirus infection status. Besides the first cohort of 666 subjects, a separate validation cohort made up of 120 different subjects was used. The study aimed to test whether cataloging public T cell receptors could reveal signatures of past pathogen exposure.

The method was the immunoSEQ multiplex PCR assay. In the paper's pipeline: A statistical classification framework was developed to diagnose cytomegalovirus status using the catalog of TCR beta chain sequences. The table was pulled from immuneACCESS by TCRdb, which kept in-frame rearrangements only. Such tables lose some clones; where checked, under half of the loss comes from unresolved V genes, and the rest has no known cause. That table gives V, J and clone size, and the DNA gave D and trimming. The sample yields roughly 120,000 clones; approximately 91% were counted once. Less than 4.5% of the sample goes to the ten largest clones. General conclusions and limits of the study: A later analysis lacked HLA typing for the validation cohort, so it scored co-occurrence in that cohort across all 120 repertoires. Three of the identified cytomegalovirus-associated TCR beta chains were confirmed in vitro to be specific for cytomegalovirus antigens. In both the original and validation cohorts, the classifier was reported to diagnose cytomegalovirus status with high specificity and sensitivity. Subsequent analysis determined that TCRs grouped into clusters in the first cohort also showed a tendency toward co-occurrence across the approximately 120 validation repertoires, and 90% to 95% of cluster scores exceeded 0. According to the authors, the approach could potentially be generalized to other disease states and immunological phenotypes. In the study, 150 to 200 TCR beta chains were listed as associated with cytomegalovirus. While some public TCRs were present in many individuals, most TCR sequences turned up only very rarely across donors.

V loses 5 bases, J loses 4 bases, and the germline ends lie 17 bases apart. Including the terminal cysteine and phenylalanine, the CDR3 comprises 16 residues. Only the CDR3 portion is preserved as DNA: 48 bases, with reading frame beginning at the first base. CDR1 MGHRA and CDR2 YSYEKL are derived from the germline V gene. This clone was detected once. What antigen it recognizes has not been identified. Nothing much larger sits one base from this clone, and base qualities are not available. Donors formed part of the validation cohort, which comprised about 120 subjects and was distinct from the first cohort of several hundred subjects.

Sequencing was carried out using PBMCs. The chain is encoded by TRBV4-1 joined to TRBJ1-4, with TRBD1 tentatively as D gene (6 bases match). The sequence came from a man aged 18 to 29 in good health and CMV-seropositive. The CDR3 protein is CASSIVFQGFNEKLFF. The DNA sequence reads TGCGCCAGCAGCATAGTTTTCCAGGGGTTTAATGAAAAACTGTTTTTT.